This TCR beta chain stems from a study of T cell changes during pregnancy in multiple sclerosis. The V gene's germline CDR1 is LGHNA and CDR2 YNFKEQ. V shed 3 bases, J shed 4 bases, and the junction held 6 bases outside the gene matches. The CDR3 runs 14 residues. Using immunoSEQ multiplex PCR, the repertoire was profiled, and TCRdb retains in-frame clones only, with some absent. Among over 70,000 clones listed, 90% to 95% were seen once. Sequenced material: peripheral blood, taken in the first trimester of pregnancy. This chain links TRBV4-2 with TRBJ2-7, with 7 bases lining up with TRBD2. The sequence came from a female donor with multiple sclerosis, enrolled in a pregnancy study. Here the CDR3 reads CASSHSRGDYEQYF. The CDR3 region has the DNA TGTGCCAGCAGCCACTCCCGGGGGGATTACGAGCAGTACTTC.